This T cell receptor (beta chain) derives from a study of cytomegalovirus exposure and HLA in healthy donors. Regarding the study as a whole: Some TCR beta chains (164 of them) were listed as cytomegalovirus-associated. Researchers reported in a later analysis that common viral pathogens appeared linked to several top clusters.

The CDR3 is made up of 17 amino acids. CDR1 SGHRS and CDR2 YFSETQ come from the germline V gene. V shed 0 bases and J 2 bases; nucleotides not matched to a gene: 3. Primers: 60 Vbeta forward and 13 Jbeta reverse. Original processing methods: About 12 million shared chains were among the about 80 million unique TCR beta chains that a later analysis counted. Method: immunoSEQ multiplex PCR; TCRdb's copy keeps in-frame clones and lacks some. The V and J calls and clone size come from that table; D and trimming were worked out from the DNA. This table has under 110,000 clones, 75% appearing once. As for this clone: Its antigen is currently unknown.

The specimen was PBMCs. The V gene is TRBV5-1, the J gene TRBJ2-3; 13 nucleotides align to TRBD2. The sequence came from a man aged 35-49 years in good health and CMV-seronegative. Here the CDR3 reads CASSLGLAGGATDTQYF. The CDR3 nucleotides read TGCGCCAGCAGCTTGGGACTAGCGGGGGGTGCCACAGATACGCAGTATTTT.